Listed below are T cell receptor beta chains from one sample, sequenced in a study of blood T cell repertoires in COVID-19. The assay was immunoSEQ multiplex PCR, and TCRdb's table has in-frame clones only and misses some. The sample holds approximately 170,000 clones, around 85% seen once. The sequencing sample was made of peripheral blood. The receptors shown here come from a man aged 25 to 40 with acute or convalescent COVID-19. CDR3s include the opening cysteine and the closing phenylalanine or tryptophan. Fields, in order: J gene, V gene, D gene, clone size, CDR3 DNA, CDR3 protein. D genes are given only for firm matches. Clone size is stated in some rows and not others, as once, few, many or a class when expanded.

J gene: TRBJ2-2
V gene: TRBV7-9
D gene: NA
clone size: NA
CDR3 DNA: TGTGCCAGCAGCCCCTCAGGGCTTCGGAACACCGGGGAGCTGTTTTTT
CDR3 protein: CASSPSGLRNTGELFF

J gene: TRBJ2-7
V gene: TRBV29-1
D gene: NA
clone size: NA
CDR3 DNA: TGCAGCGTTGAAGTACACACCTACGAGCAGTACTTC
CDR3 protein: CSVEVHTYEQYF

J gene: TRBJ2-7
V gene: TRBV7-2
D gene: NA
clone size: once
CDR3 DNA: TGTGCCAGCAGCTTAATAAACAGGATGACCTACGAGCAGTACTTC
CDR3 protein: CASSLINRMTYEQYF

J gene: TRBJ1-6
V gene: TRBV4-1
D gene: NA
clone size: NA
CDR3 DNA: TGCGCCAGCAGCCAAGAGACAGCGCAGAATTCACCCCTCCACTTT
CDR3 protein: CASSQETAQNSPLHF

J gene: TRBJ1-4
V gene: TRBV6-5
D gene: NA
clone size: NA
CDR3 DNA: TGTGCCAGCAGGGGATCCGGGGCAACTAATGAAAAACTGTTTTTT
CDR3 protein: CASRGSGATNEKLFF

J gene: TRBJ1-2
V gene: TRBV6-5
D gene: NA
clone size: NA
CDR3 DNA: TGTGCCAGCAGAACAATTGGGGAGCGCTACACCTTC
CDR3 protein: CASRTIGERYTF

J gene: TRBJ1-1
V gene: TRBV18
D gene: TRBD1
clone size: NA
CDR3 DNA: TGTGCCAGCTCTCGGGACAGGGGGCATGAGAACACTGAAGCTTTCTTT
CDR3 protein: CASSRDRGHENTEAFF

J gene: TRBJ1-5
V gene: TRBV24-1
D gene: NA
clone size: NA
CDR3 DNA: TGTGCCACCAGTGCACAGGGTAATCAGCCCCAGCATTTT
CDR3 protein: CATSAQGNQPQHF

J gene: TRBJ2-3
V gene: TRBV5-1
D gene: NA
clone size: few
CDR3 DNA: TGCGCCAGCAGCCAGATGGGGGCCGGTAGCACAGATACGCAGTATTTT
CDR3 protein: CASSQMGAGSTDTQYF

J gene: TRBJ2-4
V gene: TRBV4-2
D gene: NA
clone size: NA
CDR3 DNA: TGTGCCAGCAGCCAAGAACGGAACAGGAACATTCAGTACTTC
CDR3 protein: CASSQERNRNIQYF

J gene: TRBJ1-1
V gene: TRBV11-1
D gene: TRBD1
clone size: NA
CDR3 DNA: TGTGCCAGCAGCCGTTCCAGGGACAGGGAAGCTTTCTTT
CDR3 protein: CASSRSRDREAFF

J gene: TRBJ1-3
V gene: TRBV28
D gene: NA
clone size: NA
CDR3 DNA: TGTGTGAGCCGGTCCGGAAACACCATATATTTT
CDR3 protein: CVSRSGNTIYF

J gene: TRBJ1-4
V gene: TRBV27
D gene: TRBD1
clone size: NA
CDR3 DNA: TGTGCCAGCAGTTCCGGGACAGGGGTCGAAAAACTGTTTTTT
CDR3 protein: CASSSGTGVEKLFF

J gene: TRBJ1-4
V gene: TRBV6-5
D gene: TRBD1
clone size: NA
CDR3 DNA: TGTGCCAGCAGAACCGGGACAGCCTTAAATGAAAAACTGTTTTTT
CDR3 protein: CASRTGTALNEKLFF

J gene: TRBJ1-2
V gene: TRBV5-6
D gene: TRBD1
clone size: NA
CDR3 DNA: TGTGCCAGCAGCTTGGCCGGGACAGGGGTTTTAGGGGGCTACACCTTC
CDR3 protein: CASSLAGTGVLGGYTF

J gene: TRBJ2-1
V gene: TRBV7-8
D gene: TRBD1
clone size: NA
CDR3 DNA: TGTGCCAGCAGCCCGACCGGGACAGGGGGTGGTGAGCAGTTCTTC
CDR3 protein: CASSPTGTGGGEQFF

J gene: TRBJ2-5
V gene: TRBV7-9
D gene: NA
clone size: once
CDR3 DNA: TGTGCCAGCAGCTTAGGCGGGTTAGGAGAGACCCAGTACTTC
CDR3 protein: CASSLGGLGETQYF

J gene: TRBJ2-3
V gene: TRBV18
D gene: TRBD2
clone size: NA
CDR3 DNA: TGTGCCAGCTCCCGGACTAGCGGGAGTGCAGATACGCAGTATTTT
CDR3 protein: CASSRTSGSADTQYF

J gene: TRBJ2-7
V gene: TRBV18
D gene: TRBD1
clone size: NA
CDR3 DNA: TGTGCCAGCTCACTCATGGGACAGGGTGGGAATGGCGAGCAGTACTTC
CDR3 protein: CASSLMGQGGNGEQYF

J gene: TRBJ2-3
V gene: TRBV7-6
D gene: TRBD2
clone size: NA
CDR3 DNA: TGTGCCAGCAGCTTAGTGGGGCGGGGGGGCCCAGATACGCAGTATTTT
CDR3 protein: CASSLVGRGGPDTQYF

J gene: TRBJ2-5
V gene: TRBV20-1
D gene: NA
clone size: NA
CDR3 DNA: TGCAGTGCTAGTTACCGGGGGGCCCAAGAGACCCAGTACTTC
CDR3 protein: CSASYRGAQETQYF

J gene: TRBJ2-7
V gene: TRBV27
D gene: NA
clone size: NA
CDR3 DNA: TGTGCCAGCAGCCCCCTCGCGGCAACCCCCTACGAGCAGTACTTC
CDR3 protein: CASSPLAATPYEQYF

J gene: TRBJ2-6
V gene: TRBV28
D gene: TRBD1
clone size: NA
CDR3 DNA: TGTGCCAGCAGTCCGAAACAGGGGGCAGGGGCCAACGTCCTGACTTTC
CDR3 protein: CASSPKQGAGANVLTF

J gene: TRBJ2-7
V gene: TRBV3-1/TRBV3-2
D gene: TRBD1
clone size: NA
CDR3 DNA: TGTGCCAGCAGCCACGGACAGGGGGCGTACGAGCAGTACTTC
CDR3 protein: CASSHGQGAYEQYF

J gene: TRBJ2-7
V gene: TRBV6-6
D gene: TRBD1
clone size: NA
CDR3 DNA: TGTGCCAGCAAACCGGGACAGGGGCTCTACGAGCAGTACTTC
CDR3 protein: CASKPGQGLYEQYF

J gene: TRBJ1-5
V gene: TRBV30
D gene: NA
clone size: NA
CDR3 DNA: TGTGCCTGGAGTGCACCACGGGGTCGAGGCAGCAATCAGCCCCAGCATTTT
CDR3 protein: CAWSAPRGRGSNQPQHF

J gene: TRBJ2-2
V gene: TRBV11-2
D gene: TRBD1
clone size: NA
CDR3 DNA: TGTGCCAGCAGCTTAGCCACAGGGGATACCGGGGAGCTGTTTTTT
CDR3 protein: CASSLATGDTGELFF

J gene: TRBJ1-5
V gene: TRBV11-3
D gene: TRBD1
clone size: NA
CDR3 DNA: TGTGCCAGCAGCTTCACAGGGGACGTACAAATCGGACAGCCCCAGCATTTT
CDR3 protein: CASSFTGDVQIGQPQHF

J gene: TRBJ2-1
V gene: TRBV6-1
D gene: TRBD2
clone size: few
CDR3 DNA: TGTGCCAGCAGTGAAGGACTAGCGGACTACAATGAGCAGTTCTTC
CDR3 protein: CASSEGLADYNEQFF

J gene: TRBJ2-3
V gene: TRBV5-3
D gene: NA
clone size: NA
CDR3 DNA: TGTGCCAGAAGACCCCTCAGGCGGGGCCCATCCCACACAGATACGCAGTATTTT
CDR3 protein: CARRPLRRGPSHTDTQYF

J gene: TRBJ2-3
V gene: TRBV5-8
D gene: TRBD2
clone size: NA
CDR3 DNA: TGTGCCAGCAACCTGGGACTAGCGGGAGTCTCAGATACGCAGTATTTT
CDR3 protein: CASNLGLAGVSDTQYF

J gene: TRBJ1-2
V gene: TRBV28
D gene: NA
clone size: NA
CDR3 DNA: TGTGCCAGCAGATTGGGAGGGCTCGGCTATGGCTACACCTTC
CDR3 protein: CASRLGGLGYGYTF

J gene: TRBJ1-2
V gene: TRBV28
D gene: NA
clone size: NA
CDR3 DNA: TGTGCCAGCAGCCTCAGGGCGTCGGATGGCTACACCTTC
CDR3 protein: CASSLRASDGYTF

J gene: TRBJ2-7
V gene: TRBV7-3
D gene: NA
clone size: NA
CDR3 DNA: TGTGCCAGCAGCCAACTAGGGCAGATCTACGAGCAGTACTTC
CDR3 protein: CASSQLGQIYEQYF

J gene: TRBJ1-2
V gene: TRBV7-3
D gene: NA
clone size: once
CDR3 DNA: TGTGCCAGCAGCGCTACAGGGATGGATGGCTACACCTTC
CDR3 protein: CASSATGMDGYTF

J gene: TRBJ1-3
V gene: TRBV6-5
D gene: TRBD1
clone size: NA
CDR3 DNA: TGTGCCAGCAGAACAGGGGGCATTGGAAACACCATATATTTT
CDR3 protein: CASRTGGIGNTIYF

J gene: TRBJ1-5
V gene: TRBV28
D gene: NA
clone size: NA
CDR3 DNA: TGTGCCAGCAGTTTCGTTCAGCCCCAGCATTTT
CDR3 protein: CASSFVQPQHF

J gene: TRBJ2-7
V gene: TRBV30
D gene: TRBD2
clone size: NA
CDR3 DNA: TGTGCCTGGAGTGTAGGGACTAGCGGGTCCTGGGGACCCTACGAGCAGTACTTC
CDR3 protein: CAWSVGTSGSWGPYEQYF

J gene: TRBJ1-3
V gene: TRBV2
D gene: NA
clone size: once
CDR3 DNA: TGTGCCAGCAGTGAAGCGCTACCGATAAGCTTTGGAAACACCATATATTTT
CDR3 protein: CASSEALPISFGNTIYF

J gene: TRBJ1-2
V gene: TRBV28
D gene: NA
clone size: NA
CDR3 DNA: TGTGCCAGCAGTTCTGACACACGCTATGGCTACACCTTC
CDR3 protein: CASSSDTRYGYTF

J gene: TRBJ2-5
V gene: TRBV7-8
D gene: TRBD1
clone size: NA
CDR3 DNA: TGTGCCAGCAGCTTAGGGGACAGGGGTTACGGGACCCAGTACTTC
CDR3 protein: CASSLGDRGYGTQYF

J gene: TRBJ2-7
V gene: TRBV29-1
D gene: NA
clone size: NA
CDR3 DNA: TGCAGCGTTGCGCAACAGTACGAGCAGTACTTC
CDR3 protein: CSVAQQYEQYF

J gene: TRBJ2-5
V gene: TRBV5-1
D gene: NA
clone size: NA
CDR3 DNA: TGCGCCAGCAGCTTGACGGCGGGGGCCCGAGAGACCCAGTACTTC
CDR3 protein: CASSLTAGARETQYF

J gene: TRBJ1-1
V gene: TRBV6-1
D gene: NA
clone size: NA
CDR3 DNA: TGTGCCAGCAGTGAAGCAGGGGTCCTGAACACTGAAGCTTTCTTT
CDR3 protein: CASSEAGVLNTEAFF

J gene: TRBJ1-6
V gene: TRBV6-6
D gene: TRBD1
clone size: NA
CDR3 DNA: TGTGCCAGCAGTTACTCGACCCAGGGGGCCGGGTCACCCCTCCACTTT
CDR3 protein: CASSYSTQGAGSPLHF

J gene: TRBJ2-7
V gene: TRBV11-2
D gene: TRBD1
clone size: NA
CDR3 DNA: TGTGCCAGCAGCTTAGATCGGGTGCAGGGGGTCCGCTACGAGCAGTACTTC
CDR3 protein: CASSLDRVQGVRYEQYF

J gene: TRBJ2-6
V gene: TRBV14
D gene: TRBD1
clone size: NA
CDR3 DNA: TGTGCCAGCAGCCACCCCGGACAGGGGGCGTCTAGGGCCAACGTCCTGACTTTC
CDR3 protein: CASSHPGQGASRANVLTF

J gene: TRBJ2-5
V gene: TRBV30
D gene: TRBD2
clone size: NA
CDR3 DNA: TGTGCCTGGAGTTCTAGCGGGACCATCCAAGAGACCCAGTACTTC
CDR3 protein: CAWSSSGTIQETQYF

J gene: TRBJ1-1
V gene: TRBV6-5
D gene: NA
clone size: NA
CDR3 DNA: TGTGCCAGCAGTTACTCGTTTACCCGGCAGGGCACTGAAGCTTTCTTT
CDR3 protein: CASSYSFTRQGTEAFF

J gene: TRBJ2-7
V gene: TRBV11-3
D gene: TRBD1
clone size: NA
CDR3 DNA: TGTGCCAGCAGCTCGCAGGGGGACCGGCAGTACTTC
CDR3 protein: CASSSQGDRQYF